These 5 T cell receptor beta chains were all obtained from the same sample, sequenced in a study of blood T cell repertoires in COVID-19. Assay used: immunoSEQ multiplex PCR; TCRdb lists only in-frame clones, some missing. The data hold around 340,000 clones, with more than 70% observed a single time. The sample consisted of peripheral blood. The receptor source for this set is a man younger than 40 with active or convalescent COVID-19.

The CDR3 DNA is TGCGCCAGCTGTCCAGCAACTAATGAAAAACTGTTTTTT. This encodes CASCPATNEKLFF. This chain connects TRBV5-1 to TRBJ1-4; no firm D call. CDR3 size: 13 residues. Per germline, CDR1 SGHRS and CDR2 YFSETQ. V was cut by 7 bases and J by 0 bases, with 7 bases left in between. The full variable domain, completed using reference TRBV5-1 and TRBJ1-4, is KAGVTQTPRYLIKTRGQQVTLSCSPISGHRSVSWYQQTPGQGLQFLFEYFSETQRNKGNFPGRFSGRQFSNSRSEMNVSTLELGDSALYLCASCPATNEKLFFGSGTQLSVL.

The J gene is TRBJ2-1, the V gene TRBV11-2; D may be TRBD1 (6 bases). The ends were cut back, 5 bases at V and 10 bases at J, with 9 bases in the middle. Germline values: CDR1 SGHAT, CDR2 FQNNGV. CDR3 length: 11 amino acids. The CDR3 protein is CASSLGTEQFF. As DNA, the CDR3 is TGTGCCAGCAGCCTAGGGACAGAGCAGTTCTTC.

The chain links TRBV7-3 to TRBJ1-1; 7 bases align to TRBD1. The junction had 6 bases not matched to a gene; V was cut back by 2 bases and J by 6 bases. This CDR3 contains 14 residues. The V gene's germline CDR1 is SGHTA and CDR2 FQGTGA. The CDR3 sequence: CASSLLGGASEAFF. The DNA of the CDR3 is TGTGCCAGCAGCTTACTAGGGGGCGCCTCTGAAGCTTTCTTT.

This clone has a single count. The rearrangement joins TRBV5-8 to TRBJ1-5, with D possibly TRBD1 on 6 matching bases. Germline values: CDR1 SGHTS, CDR2 YDEGEE. The V gene lost 0 bases and the J gene lost 7 bases, with 17 bases spanning the gap. This CDR3 has 16 amino acids. In nucleotides, the CDR3 is TGTGCCAGCAGCTTGGAGACCGGGGGGGCATGGCAGCCCCAGCATTTT. This encodes CASSLETGGAWQPQHF.

This clone was recorded only once. The rearrangement links TRBV5-4 to TRBJ1-4, with D tentatively TRBD1 (6 bases). Deletions cut 4 bases from V and 2 bases from J, with 18 bases between. The CDR3 has 17 amino acids. CDR1 is SGHNT and CDR2 is YYREEE in the germline V gene (reference sequence). The CDR3 sequence: CASSQRRTGGTNEKLFF. The CDR3, as DNA: TGTGCCAGCAGCCAACGCAGAACGGGGGGCACTAATGAAAAACTGTTTTTT.